This entry lists 18 T cell receptor beta chains sequenced from one sample in a study of cytomegalovirus exposure and HLA in healthy donors (dated by TCRdb to about 2017). The library was generated by the immunoSEQ multiplex PCR assay. TCRdb carries this immuneACCESS record with in-frame sequences only. Its versions omit some clonotypes, under half of them owing to an unresolved V gene in the studies checked, with the rest unexplained. The sample profile shows 200,000 to 250,000 clones; about 88% of them were found once. The ten largest clones take up more than 10% of the sample. Sequencing was carried out using PBMCs. The receptors stem from a man younger than 35 in good health and CMV-seropositive.

The chain recombines TRBV18 with TRBJ2-7; 7 nucleotides match TRBD1. After removal of 3 bases from V and 5 bases from J, the junction contained 7 bases not matched to a gene. The CDR3 covers 14 residues. Germline CDR1 and CDR2: KGHSH and LQKENI. CDR3 DNA sequence: TGTGCCAGCTCACCCGACAGGGCTTTCAACGAGCAGTACTTC. Protein sequence: CASSPDRAFNEQYF.

The V and J genes are TRBV18 and TRBJ2-2; the D is unclear. With 3 bases removed from V and 1 base from J, the gap between germline ends came to 12 bases. The CDR3 contains 16 residues. CDR1 and CDR2 from the germline V gene are KGHSH and LQKENI. This CDR3 reads CASSPGQLKNTGELFF. The CDR3 DNA is TGTGCCAGCTCACCCGGGCAGCTAAAGAACACCGGGGAGCTGTTTTTT.

CDR3 nucleotides: TGTGCCAGCAGTGAAGCCCGCAGCTATAGCAATCAGCCCCAGCATTTT. Amino acid sequence: CASSEARSYSNQPQHF. The chain carries TRBV6-1 and TRBJ1-5; D gene uncertain. Germline V CDR1 and CDR2: MNHNS, SASEGT. The CDR3 contains 16 residues. Between the trimmed V and J ends, which lost 0 bases and 0 bases, there was a span of 9 bases.

The rearrangement uses TRBV18 and TRBJ2-7; 7 bases are shared with TRBD1. Germline values: CDR1 KGHSH, CDR2 LQKENI. Unmatched junction bases numbered 1, after V lost 4 bases and J lost 1 base. The CDR3 length is 13 residues. The DNA of the CDR3 is TGTGCCAGCTCACGGGACAGTTCCTACGAGCAGTACTTC. It encodes CASSRDSSYEQYF.

CDR3: CAISSTGPGGYTF. CDR3 bases: TGTGCCATCAGTTCCACCGGACCAGGAGGCTACACCTTC. The chain is built from TRBV10-3 and TRBJ1-2; D is unresolved. The V gene's germline CDR1 is ENHRY and CDR2 SYGVKD. This CDR3 has 13 residues. V was clipped by 5 bases and J by 8 bases, with 15 bases between them.

The V gene is TRBV9, the J gene TRBJ2-1, with 11 nucleotides matching TRBD2. Trimming cost V 3 bases and J 3 bases; bases outside gene matches: 8. Germline V gene data show CDR1 as SGDLS and CDR2 as YYNGEE. The CDR3 runs 17 residues. DNA for the CDR3: TGTGCCAGCAGCGCCCCACTAGCGGGAGTTTTCTACAATGAGCAGTTCTTC. It yields the protein CASSAPLAGVFYNEQFF.

The rearrangement uses TRBV10-2 and TRBJ2-7; 10 nucleotides line up with TRBD2. V was pared by 6 bases and J by 3 bases, with 5 bases of the junction left unmatched. This CDR3 comprises 14 residues. Germline V gene lookup returns CDR1 WSHSY and CDR2 SAAADI. The CDR3 DNA is TGCGCCAGCAGCCGACTAGCGGGTAACTACGAGCAGTACTTC. It translates to CASSRLAGNYEQYF.

The chain is built from TRBV5-4 and TRBJ1-4, with unresolved D. The V and J ends lost 1 base and 3 bases respectively, with 13 bases between them. Germline values: CDR1 SGHNT, CDR2 YYREEE (reference sequence). The CDR3 totals 16 residues. CDR3 protein: CASSLMRGTANEKLFF. As DNA, the CDR3 is TGTGCCAGCAGCTTGATGCGGGGTACGGCTAATGAAAAACTGTTTTTT.

The chain carries TRBV6-5 and TRBJ2-1; no firm D call. Per the germline V gene, CDR1 is MNHEY and CDR2 is SVGAGI. The CDR3 is 15 residues long. Trimming took 0 bases from V and 7 from J, leaving 13 bases between them. The CDR3 loop is CASSYSRAARNEQFF. The CDR3 nucleotides are TGTGCCAGCAGTTACTCCCGGGCTGCGCGGAATGAGCAGTTCTTC.

The rearrangement joins TRBV5-1 to TRBJ1-2; D is perhaps TRBD1 (6 bases). The germline V and J ends were trimmed by 1 base and 3 bases, with 13 bases remaining between them. The germline CDR1 and CDR2 sequences are SGHRS and YFSETQ. The CDR3 is 15 residues long. CDR3 loop: CASSLTRQAYYGYTF. The CDR3 nucleotides are TGCGCCAGCAGCTTGACGCGACAGGCTTACTATGGCTACACCTTC. The full variable domain, its missing parts supplied by reference TRBV5-1 and TRBJ1-2, is KAGVTQTPRYLIKTRGQQVTLSCSPISGHRSVSWYQQTPGQGLQFLFEYFSETQRNKGNFPGRFSGRQFSNSRSEMNVSTLELGDSALYLCASSLTRQAYYGYTFGSGTRLTVV.

This sequence joins TRBV20-1 and TRBJ2-1, with D unclear. V lost 6 bases, J lost 12 bases, and 12 bases lay in between. The germline V gene encodes CDR1 DFQATT and CDR2 SNEGSKA (reference sequence). This CDR3 has 10 residues. CDR3 amino acids: CSALSRLQFF. CDR3 in DNA: TGCAGTGCCTTGAGCAGGCTGCAGTTCTTC.

This chain uses TRBV28 with TRBJ2-2, with D perhaps TRBD2 (6 bases). Germline CDR1 reads MDHEN; CDR2 reads SYDVKM. The germline V and J ends were trimmed by 6 bases and 5 bases, with 13 bases remaining between them. The CDR3 has 14 residues. CDR3 amino acids: CASRRLGATGELFF. CDR3 in DNA: TGTGCCAGCAGAAGACTAGGGGCAACCGGGGAGCTGTTTTTT.

The chain joins TRBV7-2 to TRBJ2-7; D is uncertain. The CDR3 length is 13 residues. The V end lost 3 bases, the J end lost 7 bases, and 13 bases lay between the germline ends. Per germline, CDR1 SGHTA and CDR2 FQGNSA. The CDR3 DNA reads TGTGCCAGCAGCTTCGCCCCCCAGTGGGAGCAGTACTTC. Translating it yields CASSFAPQWEQYF.

The J gene is TRBJ1-2, the V gene TRBV5-1, with a tentative D call TRBD1 (5 bases). V dropped 0 bases and J dropped 2 bases, with 8 bases sitting between them. Germline values: CDR1 SGHRS, CDR2 YFSETQ. The length of the CDR3 is 14 residues. The chain's CDR3 is CASSLGGSNYGYTF. The CDR3 DNA sequence: TGCGCCAGCAGCTTGGGGGGGTCCAACTATGGCTACACCTTC.

The chain uses TRBV14 and TRBJ2-3; possibly TRBD2 for D (5 bases). The V gene's germline CDR1 is SGHDN and CDR2 FVKESK. V lost 1 base and J 4 bases, leaving 18 bases between the germline ends. This CDR3 has 17 amino acids. CDR3 nucleotide sequence: TGTGCCAGCAGCCAAGCCCGGCCGGCTCGAGGGCCAGATACGCAGTATTTT. It is translated as CASSQARPARGPDTQYF.

The rearrangement joins TRBV4-2 to TRBJ1-1; TRBD1 might be the D (5 bases). V dropped 2 bases and J dropped 5 bases, with 12 bases sitting between them. Germline values: CDR1 LGHNA, CDR2 YNFKEQ. The CDR3 is 14 amino acids. CDR3 protein: CASSQTGGDTEAFF. DNA of the CDR3: TGTGCCAGCAGCCAAACCGGGGGGGATACTGAAGCTTTCTTT.

V usage is TRBV27 and J usage is TRBJ2-7; D may be TRBD1 (5 bases). The germline gives CDR1 MNHEY, CDR2 SMNVEV (reference sequence). The V end lost 5 bases, the J end lost 1 base, and 9 bases lay between the germline ends. This CDR3 is built from 13 residues. Here the CDR3 reads CASSPDSSYEQYF. In nucleotides, the CDR3 is TGTGCCAGCAGTCCTGACAGTTCCTACGAGCAGTACTTC.

This chain links TRBV11-3 with TRBJ2-5; 9 bases are shared with TRBD2. V shed 4 bases, J shed 5 bases, and the junction held 11 bases outside the gene matches. Germline CDR1 is SGHNT and CDR2 is YENEEA. CDR3 size: 16 residues. CDR3 DNA: TGTGCCAGCAGCTCCCGCACAGCGGGAGGCGCGGAGACCCAGTACTTC. This translates into CASSSRTAGGAETQYF.